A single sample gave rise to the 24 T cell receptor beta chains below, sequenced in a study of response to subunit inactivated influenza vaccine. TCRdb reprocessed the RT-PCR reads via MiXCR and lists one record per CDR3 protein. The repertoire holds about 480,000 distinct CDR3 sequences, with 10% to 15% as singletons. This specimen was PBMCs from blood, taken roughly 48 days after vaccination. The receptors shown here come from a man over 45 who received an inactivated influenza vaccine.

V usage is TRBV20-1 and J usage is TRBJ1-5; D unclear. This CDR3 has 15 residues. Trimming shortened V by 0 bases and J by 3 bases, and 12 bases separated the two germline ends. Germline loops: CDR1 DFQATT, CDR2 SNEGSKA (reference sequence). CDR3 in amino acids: CSARDLMTANQPQHF. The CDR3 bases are TGCAGTGCTAGAGATCTGATGACTGCCAATCAGCCCCAGCATTTT.

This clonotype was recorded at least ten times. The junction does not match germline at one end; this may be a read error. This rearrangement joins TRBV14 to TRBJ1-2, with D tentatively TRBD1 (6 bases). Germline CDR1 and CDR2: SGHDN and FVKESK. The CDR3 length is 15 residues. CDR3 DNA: TGTGCCAGCAGCGAAGAACTCTGGGGGCCCTATGGCTACACCTTC. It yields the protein CASSEELWGPYGYTF. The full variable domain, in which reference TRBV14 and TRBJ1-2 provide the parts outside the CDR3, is EAGVTQFPSHSVIEKGQTVTLRCDPISGHDNLYWYRRVMGKEIKFLLHFVKESKQDESGMPNNRFLAERTGGTYSTLKVQPAELEDSGVYFCASSEELWGPYGYTFGSGTRLTVV.

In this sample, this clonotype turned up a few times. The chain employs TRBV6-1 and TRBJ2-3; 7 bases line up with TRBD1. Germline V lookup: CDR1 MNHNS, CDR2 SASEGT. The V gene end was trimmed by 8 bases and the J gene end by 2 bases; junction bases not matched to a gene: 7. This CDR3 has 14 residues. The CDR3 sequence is CASRGGSATDTQYF. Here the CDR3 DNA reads TGTGCCAGCCGAGGGGGCTCGGCCACAGATACGCAGTATTTT.

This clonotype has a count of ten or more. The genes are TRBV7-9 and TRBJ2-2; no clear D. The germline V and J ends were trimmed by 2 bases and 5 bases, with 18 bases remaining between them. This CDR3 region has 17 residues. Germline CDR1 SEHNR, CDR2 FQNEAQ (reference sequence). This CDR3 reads CASSLIGILTTTGELFF. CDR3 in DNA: TGTGCCAGCAGCTTAATTGGAATCTTAACTACAACCGGGGAGCTGTTTTTT.

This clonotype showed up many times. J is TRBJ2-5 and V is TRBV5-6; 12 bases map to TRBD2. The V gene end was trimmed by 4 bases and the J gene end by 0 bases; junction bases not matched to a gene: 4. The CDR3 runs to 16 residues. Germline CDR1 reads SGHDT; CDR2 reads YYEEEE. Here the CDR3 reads CASSSRTSGDQETQYF. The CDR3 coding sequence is TGTGCCAGCAGCAGCCGGACTAGCGGGGACCAAGAGACCCAGTACTTC.

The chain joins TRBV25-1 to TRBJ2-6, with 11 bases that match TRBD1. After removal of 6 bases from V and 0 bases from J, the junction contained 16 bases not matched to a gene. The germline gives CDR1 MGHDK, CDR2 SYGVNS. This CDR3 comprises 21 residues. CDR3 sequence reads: CASRAKDRGRPTLSGANVLTF. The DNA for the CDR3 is TGTGCCAGCAGGGCCAAGGACAGGGGGCGGCCGACGCTCTCTGGGGCCAACGTCCTGACTTTC.

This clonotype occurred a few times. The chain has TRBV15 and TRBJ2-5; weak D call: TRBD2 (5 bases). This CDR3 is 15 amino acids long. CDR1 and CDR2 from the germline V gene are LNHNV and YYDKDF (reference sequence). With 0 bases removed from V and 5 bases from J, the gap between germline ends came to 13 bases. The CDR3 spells CATSRERVSEETQYF. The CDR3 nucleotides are TGTGCCACCAGCAGAGAGAGGGTCAGCGAGGAGACCCAGTACTTC. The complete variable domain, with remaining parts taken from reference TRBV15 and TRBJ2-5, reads DAMVIQNPRYQVTQFGKPVTLSCSQTLNHNVMYWYQQKSSQAPKLLFHYYDKDFNNEADTPDNFQSRRPNTSFCFLDIRSPGLGDTAMYLCATSRERVSEETQYFGPGTRLLVL.

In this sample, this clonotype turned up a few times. Here the CDR3 reads CASSRELGDSTNEKLFF. CDR3 in DNA: TGCGCCAGCAGCCGGGAACTCGGGGATTCAACTAATGAAAAACTGTTTTTT. V gene TRBV4-3 combines with J gene TRBJ1-4; no clear D gene. Germline V gene data show CDR1 as LGHNA and CDR2 as YSLEER. The CDR3 is 17 amino acids. Trimming took 4 bases from V and 0 from J, leaving 15 bases between them.

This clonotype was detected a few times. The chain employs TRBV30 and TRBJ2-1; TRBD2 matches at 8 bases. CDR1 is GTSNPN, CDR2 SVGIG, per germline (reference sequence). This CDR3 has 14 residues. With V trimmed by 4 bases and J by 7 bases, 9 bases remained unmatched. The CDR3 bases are TGTGCCTGGAAGGGCGGGAGGATCGGGAATGAGCAGTTCTTC. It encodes CAWKGGRIGNEQFF.

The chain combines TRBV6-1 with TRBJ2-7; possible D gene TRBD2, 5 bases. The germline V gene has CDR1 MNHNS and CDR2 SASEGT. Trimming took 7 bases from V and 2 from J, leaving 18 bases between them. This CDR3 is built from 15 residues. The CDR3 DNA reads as TGTGCCAGCACTCCCATCGGGGAATCCCCCTACGAGCAGTACTTC. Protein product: CASTPIGESPYEQYF.

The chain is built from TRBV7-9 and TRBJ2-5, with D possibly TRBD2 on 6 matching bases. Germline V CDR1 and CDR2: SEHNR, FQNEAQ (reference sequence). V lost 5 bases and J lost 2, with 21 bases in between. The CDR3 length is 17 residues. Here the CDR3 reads CASSTTMEGSGQETQYF. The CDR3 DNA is TGTGCCAGCAGCACAACAATGGAGGGGTCAGGACAAGAGACCCAGTACTTC.

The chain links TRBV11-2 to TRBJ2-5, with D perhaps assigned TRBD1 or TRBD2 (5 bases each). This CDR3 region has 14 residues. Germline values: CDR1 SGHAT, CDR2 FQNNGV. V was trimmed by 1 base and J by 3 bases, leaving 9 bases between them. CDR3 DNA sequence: TGTGCCAGCAGCTTAGGGGGACGGAAAGAGACCCAGTACTTC. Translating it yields CASSLGGRKETQYF.

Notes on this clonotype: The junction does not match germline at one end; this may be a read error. The CDR3 here is CASRQDLGTGGNTGELFF. The CDR3 DNA is TGCGCCAGCAGACAAGATTTGGGGACTGGAGGGAACACCGGGGAGCTGTTTTTT. The V and J genes are TRBV4-3 and TRBJ2-2; the D gene is possibly TRBD2 (6 bases). The germline V gene has CDR1 LGHNA and CDR2 YSLEER. The CDR3 consists of 18 residues.

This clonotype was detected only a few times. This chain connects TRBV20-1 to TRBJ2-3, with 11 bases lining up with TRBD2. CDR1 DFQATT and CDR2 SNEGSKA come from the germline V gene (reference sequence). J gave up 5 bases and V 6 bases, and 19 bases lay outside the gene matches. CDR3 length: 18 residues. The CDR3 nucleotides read TGCAGTGCCCAAGACGGTCTAGCGGGGGGATCCGACCGAGATACGCAGTATTTT. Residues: CSAQDGLAGGSDRDTQYF.

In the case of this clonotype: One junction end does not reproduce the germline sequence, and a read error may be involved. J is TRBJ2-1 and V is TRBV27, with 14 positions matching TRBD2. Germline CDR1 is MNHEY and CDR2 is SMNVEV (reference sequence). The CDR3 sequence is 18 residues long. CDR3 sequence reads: CASSLLGLAGVSYIEQFF. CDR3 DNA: TGTGCCAGCAGTTTACTGGGACTAGCGGGAGTCTCCTACATTGAGCAGTTCTTC.

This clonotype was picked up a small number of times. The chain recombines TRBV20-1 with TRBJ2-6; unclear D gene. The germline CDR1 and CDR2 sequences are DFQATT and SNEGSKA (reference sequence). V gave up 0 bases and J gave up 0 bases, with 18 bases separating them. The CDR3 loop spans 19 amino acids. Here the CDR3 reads CSARDRPSRQSSGANVLTF. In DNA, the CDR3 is TGCAGTGCTAGAGATAGACCCTCCAGGCAGTCCTCTGGGGCCAACGTCCTGACTTTC.

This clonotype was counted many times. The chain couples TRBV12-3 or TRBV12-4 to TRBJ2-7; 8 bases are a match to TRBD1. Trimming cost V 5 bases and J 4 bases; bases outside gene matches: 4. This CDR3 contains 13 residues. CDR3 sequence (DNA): TGTGCCAGCAGTGCCGACAGGGGTTACGAGCAGTACTTC. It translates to CASSADRGYEQYF.

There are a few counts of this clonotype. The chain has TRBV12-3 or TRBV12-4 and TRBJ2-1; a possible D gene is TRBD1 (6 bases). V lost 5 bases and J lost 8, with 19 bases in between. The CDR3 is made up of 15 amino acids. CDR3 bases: TGTGCCAGCAGTCCAGCCGGGACACCTTCCCATGAGCAGTTCTTC. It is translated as CASSPAGTPSHEQFF.

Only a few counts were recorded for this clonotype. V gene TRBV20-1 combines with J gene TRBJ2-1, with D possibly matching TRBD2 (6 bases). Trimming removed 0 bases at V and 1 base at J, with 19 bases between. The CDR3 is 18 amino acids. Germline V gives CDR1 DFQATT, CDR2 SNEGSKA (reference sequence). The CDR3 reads CSARDRLEGGVSYNEQFF. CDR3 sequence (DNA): TGCAGTGCTAGAGATCGGCTGGAGGGCGGTGTTTCCTACAATGAGCAGTTCTTC.

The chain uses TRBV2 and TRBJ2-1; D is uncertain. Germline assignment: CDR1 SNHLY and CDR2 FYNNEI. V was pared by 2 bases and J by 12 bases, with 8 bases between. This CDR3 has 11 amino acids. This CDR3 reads CASSENVGQFF. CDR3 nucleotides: TGTGCCAGCAGTGAAAATGTTGGGCAGTTCTTC.

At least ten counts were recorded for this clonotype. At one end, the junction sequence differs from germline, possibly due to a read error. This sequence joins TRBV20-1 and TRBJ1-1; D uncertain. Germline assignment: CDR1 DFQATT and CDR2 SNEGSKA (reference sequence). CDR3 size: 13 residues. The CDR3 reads CSAKKTVKTEAFF. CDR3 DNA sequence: TGCAGTGCTAAAAAGACGGTGAAGACTGAAGCTTTCTTT.

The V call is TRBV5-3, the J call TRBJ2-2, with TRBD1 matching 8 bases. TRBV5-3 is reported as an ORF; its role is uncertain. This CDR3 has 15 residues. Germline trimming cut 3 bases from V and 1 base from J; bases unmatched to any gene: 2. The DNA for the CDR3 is TGTGCCAGAAGCTGGGGACAGGTGAACACCGGGGAGCTGTTTTTT. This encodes CARSWGQVNTGELFF.

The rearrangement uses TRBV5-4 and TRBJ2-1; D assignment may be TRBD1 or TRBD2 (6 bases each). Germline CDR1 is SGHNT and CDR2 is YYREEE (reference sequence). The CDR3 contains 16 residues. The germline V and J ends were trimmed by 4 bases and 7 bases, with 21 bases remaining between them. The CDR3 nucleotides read TGTGCCAGCAGCGGGGGGATAAGGGGGACCGGGAATGAGCAGTTCTTC. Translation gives CASSGGIRGTGNEQFF.

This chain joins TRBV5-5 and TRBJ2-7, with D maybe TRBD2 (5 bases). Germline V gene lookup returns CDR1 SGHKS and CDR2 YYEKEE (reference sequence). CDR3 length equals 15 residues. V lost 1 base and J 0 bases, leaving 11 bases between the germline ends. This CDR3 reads CASSLSPGSSYEQYF. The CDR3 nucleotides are TGTGCCAGCAGCTTGAGCCCGGGAAGCTCCTACGAGCAGTACTTC.